The 5 T cell receptor beta chains presented below share a single source sample, sequenced in a study of shared clonotypes between healthy human individuals. TCRdb's table, derived via immunoSEQ multiplex PCR, lists solely in-frame clones and lacks some. The table includes approximately 1.5 million clones, approximately 98% detected once. The source material was naive CD4+ T cells sorted from blood. The subset denotes: CD45RA+ positively selected. The receptors stem from a man aged 25 to 45 in good health.

The chain uses TRBV19 and TRBJ1-2; 9 nucleotides line up with TRBD1. The germline CDR1 and CDR2 sequences are LNHDA and SQIVND (reference sequence). The length of the CDR3 is 15 residues. V lost 10 bases and J lost 4; bases outside the gene matches: 13. The CDR3 reads CATGRPGQGTYGYTF. DNA of the CDR3: TGTGCCACCGGAAGACCGGGACAGGGTACCTATGGCTACACCTTC.

This chain connects TRBV7-2 to TRBJ2-3; D is undetermined. V lost 1 base and J 0 bases, leaving 14 bases between the germline ends. This CDR3 contains 17 residues. CDR1 and CDR2 from the germline V gene are SGHTA and FQGNSA. The CDR3 region is CASSLGGRSSSTDTQYF. Here the CDR3 DNA reads TGTGCCAGCAGCTTAGGGGGTCGGAGCTCTAGCACAGATACGCAGTATTTT.

This chain links TRBV6-1 with TRBJ1-5; D gene unclear. The CDR3 contains 14 residues. CDR1 and CDR2 from the germline V gene are MNHNS and SASEGT. Trimming took 5 bases from V and 5 from J, leaving 13 bases between them. CDR3 sequence: CASSIDTSYQPQHF. Written as DNA, the CDR3 is TGTGCCAGCAGTATTGACACCTCTTATCAGCCCCAGCATTTT.

The rearrangement joins TRBV5-1 to TRBJ1-2, with 8 nucleotides matching TRBD1. J lost 5 bases, V lost 4 bases, and 13 bases had no gene match. The CDR3 contains 16 residues. The V gene's germline CDR1 is SGHRS and CDR2 YFSETQ. The CDR3 region is CASSLIGQGGRYGYTF. The CDR3 DNA follows: TGCGCCAGCAGCCTGATAGGACAGGGAGGGCGGTATGGCTACACCTTC. Combining the CDR3 with reference TRBV5-1 and TRBJ1-2 gives the whole variable domain KAGVTQTPRYLIKTRGQQVTLSCSPISGHRSVSWYQQTPGQGLQFLFEYFSETQRNKGNFPGRFSGRQFSNSRSEMNVSTLELGDSALYLCASSLIGQGGRYGYTFGSGTRLTVV.

V and J are TRBV5-1 and TRBJ1-6; 7 nucleotides line up with TRBD1. The CDR3 covers 15 residues. J was trimmed by 10 bases and V by 3 bases; bases with no gene match: 10. In germline, CDR1 is SGHRS, CDR2 YFSETQ. CDR3 in amino acids: CASSSGTVGYSPLHF. The CDR3 DNA is TGCGCCAGCAGCTCGGGGACAGTCGGGTACTCACCCCTCCACTTT.